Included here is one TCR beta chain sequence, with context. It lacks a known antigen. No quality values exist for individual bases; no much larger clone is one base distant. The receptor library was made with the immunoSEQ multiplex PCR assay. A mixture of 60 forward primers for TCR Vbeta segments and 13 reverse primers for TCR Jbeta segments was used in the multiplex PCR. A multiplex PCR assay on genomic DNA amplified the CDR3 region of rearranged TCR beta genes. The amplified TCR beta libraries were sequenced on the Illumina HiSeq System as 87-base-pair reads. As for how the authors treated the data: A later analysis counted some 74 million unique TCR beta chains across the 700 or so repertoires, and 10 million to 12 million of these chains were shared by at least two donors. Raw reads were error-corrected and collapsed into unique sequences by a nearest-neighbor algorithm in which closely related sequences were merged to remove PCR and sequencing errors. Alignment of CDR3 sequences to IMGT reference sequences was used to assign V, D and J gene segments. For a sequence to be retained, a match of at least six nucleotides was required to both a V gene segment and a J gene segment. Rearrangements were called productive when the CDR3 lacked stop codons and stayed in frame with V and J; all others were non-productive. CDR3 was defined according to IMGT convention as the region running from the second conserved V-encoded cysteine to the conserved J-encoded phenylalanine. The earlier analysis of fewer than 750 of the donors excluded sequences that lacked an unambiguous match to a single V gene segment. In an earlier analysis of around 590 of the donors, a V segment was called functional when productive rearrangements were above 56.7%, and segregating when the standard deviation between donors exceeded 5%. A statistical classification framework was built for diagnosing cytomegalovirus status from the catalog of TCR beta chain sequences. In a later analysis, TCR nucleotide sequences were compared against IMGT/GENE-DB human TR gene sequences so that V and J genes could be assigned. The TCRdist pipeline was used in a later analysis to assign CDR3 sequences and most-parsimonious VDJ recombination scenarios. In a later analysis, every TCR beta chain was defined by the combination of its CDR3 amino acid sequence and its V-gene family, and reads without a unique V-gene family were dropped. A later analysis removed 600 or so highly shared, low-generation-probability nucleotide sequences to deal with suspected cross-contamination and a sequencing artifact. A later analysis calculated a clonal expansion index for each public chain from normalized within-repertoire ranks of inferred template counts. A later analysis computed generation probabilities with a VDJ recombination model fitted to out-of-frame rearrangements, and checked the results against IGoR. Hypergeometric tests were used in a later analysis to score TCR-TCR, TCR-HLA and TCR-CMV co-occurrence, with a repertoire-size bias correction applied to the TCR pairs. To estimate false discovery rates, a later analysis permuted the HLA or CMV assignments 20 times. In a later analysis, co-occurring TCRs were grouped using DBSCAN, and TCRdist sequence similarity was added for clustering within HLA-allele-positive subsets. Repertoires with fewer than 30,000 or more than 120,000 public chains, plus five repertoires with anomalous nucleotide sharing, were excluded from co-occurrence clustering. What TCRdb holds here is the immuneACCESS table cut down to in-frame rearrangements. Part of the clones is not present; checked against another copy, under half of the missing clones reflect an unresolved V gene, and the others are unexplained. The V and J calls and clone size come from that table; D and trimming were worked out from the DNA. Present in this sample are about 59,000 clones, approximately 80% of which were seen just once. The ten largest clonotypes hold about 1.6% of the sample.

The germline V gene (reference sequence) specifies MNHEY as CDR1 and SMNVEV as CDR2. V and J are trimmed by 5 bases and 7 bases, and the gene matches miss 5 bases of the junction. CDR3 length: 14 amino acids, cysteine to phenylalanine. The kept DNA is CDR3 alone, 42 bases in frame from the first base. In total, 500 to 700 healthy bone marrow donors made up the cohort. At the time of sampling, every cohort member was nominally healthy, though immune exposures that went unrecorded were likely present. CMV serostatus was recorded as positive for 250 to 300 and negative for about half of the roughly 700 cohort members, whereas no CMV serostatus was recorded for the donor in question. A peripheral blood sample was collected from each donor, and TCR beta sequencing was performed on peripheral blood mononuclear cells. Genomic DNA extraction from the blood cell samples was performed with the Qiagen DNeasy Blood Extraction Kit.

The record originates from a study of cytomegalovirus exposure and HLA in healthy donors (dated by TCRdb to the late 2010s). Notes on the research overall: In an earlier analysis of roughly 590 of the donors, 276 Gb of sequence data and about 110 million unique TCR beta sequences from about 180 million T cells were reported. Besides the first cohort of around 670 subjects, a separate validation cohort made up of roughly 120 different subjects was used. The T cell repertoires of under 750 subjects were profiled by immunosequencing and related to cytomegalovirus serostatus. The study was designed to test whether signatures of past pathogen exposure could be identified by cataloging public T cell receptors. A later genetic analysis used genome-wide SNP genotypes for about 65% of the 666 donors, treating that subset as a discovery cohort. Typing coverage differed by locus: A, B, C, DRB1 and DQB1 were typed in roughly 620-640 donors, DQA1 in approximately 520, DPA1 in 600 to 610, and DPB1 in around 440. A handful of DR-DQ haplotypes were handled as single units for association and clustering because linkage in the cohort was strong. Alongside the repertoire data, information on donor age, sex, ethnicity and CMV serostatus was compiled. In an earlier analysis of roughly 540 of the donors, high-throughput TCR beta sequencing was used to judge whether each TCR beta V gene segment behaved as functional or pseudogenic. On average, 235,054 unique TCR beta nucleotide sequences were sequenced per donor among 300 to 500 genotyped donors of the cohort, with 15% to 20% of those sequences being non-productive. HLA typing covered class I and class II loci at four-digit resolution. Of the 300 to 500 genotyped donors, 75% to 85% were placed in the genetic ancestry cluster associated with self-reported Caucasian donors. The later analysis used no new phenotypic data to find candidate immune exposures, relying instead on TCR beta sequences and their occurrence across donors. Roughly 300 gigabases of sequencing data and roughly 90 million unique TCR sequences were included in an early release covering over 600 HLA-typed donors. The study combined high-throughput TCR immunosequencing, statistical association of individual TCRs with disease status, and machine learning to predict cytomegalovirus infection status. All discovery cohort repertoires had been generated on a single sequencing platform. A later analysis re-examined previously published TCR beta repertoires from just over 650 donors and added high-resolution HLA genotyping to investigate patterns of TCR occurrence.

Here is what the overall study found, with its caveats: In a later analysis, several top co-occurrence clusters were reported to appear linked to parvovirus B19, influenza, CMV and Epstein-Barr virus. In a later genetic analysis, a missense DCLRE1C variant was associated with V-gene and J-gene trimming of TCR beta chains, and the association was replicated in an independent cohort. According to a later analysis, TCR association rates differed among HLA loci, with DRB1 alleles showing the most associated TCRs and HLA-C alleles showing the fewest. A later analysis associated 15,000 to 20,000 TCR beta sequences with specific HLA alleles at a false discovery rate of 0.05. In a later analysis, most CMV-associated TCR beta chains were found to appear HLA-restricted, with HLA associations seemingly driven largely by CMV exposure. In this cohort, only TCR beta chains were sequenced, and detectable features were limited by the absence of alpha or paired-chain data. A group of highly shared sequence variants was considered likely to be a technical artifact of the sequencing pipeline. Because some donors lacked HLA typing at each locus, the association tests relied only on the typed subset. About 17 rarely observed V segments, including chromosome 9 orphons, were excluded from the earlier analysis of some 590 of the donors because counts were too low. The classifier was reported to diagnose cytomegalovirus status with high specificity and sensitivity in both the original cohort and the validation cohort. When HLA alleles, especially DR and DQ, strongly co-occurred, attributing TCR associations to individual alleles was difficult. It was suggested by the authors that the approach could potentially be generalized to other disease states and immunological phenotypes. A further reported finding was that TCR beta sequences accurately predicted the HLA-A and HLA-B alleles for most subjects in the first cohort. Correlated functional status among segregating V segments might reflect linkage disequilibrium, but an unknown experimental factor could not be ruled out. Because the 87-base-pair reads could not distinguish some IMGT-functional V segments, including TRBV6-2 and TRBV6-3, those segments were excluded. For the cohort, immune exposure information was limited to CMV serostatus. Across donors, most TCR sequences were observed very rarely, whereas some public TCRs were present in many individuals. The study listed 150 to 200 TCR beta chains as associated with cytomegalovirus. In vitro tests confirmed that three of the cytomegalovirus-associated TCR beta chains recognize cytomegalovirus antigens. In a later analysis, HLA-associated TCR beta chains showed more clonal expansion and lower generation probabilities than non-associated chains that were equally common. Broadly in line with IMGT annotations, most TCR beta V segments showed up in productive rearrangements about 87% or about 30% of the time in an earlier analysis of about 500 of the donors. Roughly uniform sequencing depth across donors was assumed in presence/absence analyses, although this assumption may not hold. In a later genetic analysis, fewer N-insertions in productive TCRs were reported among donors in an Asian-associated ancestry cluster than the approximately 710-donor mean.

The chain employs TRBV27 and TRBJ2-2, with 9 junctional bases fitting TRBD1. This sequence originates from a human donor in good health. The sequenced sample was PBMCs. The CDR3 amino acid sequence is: CASSRTGVGGELFF. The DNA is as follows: TGTGCCAGCAGTAGGACAGGGGTCGGCGGGGAGCTGTTTTTT.